This T cell receptor beta chain was documented in a study of blood T cell repertoires in COVID-19. The assay was immunoSEQ multiplex PCR, and TCRdb's table has in-frame clones only and misses some. The table has approximately 270,000 clones, roughly nine tenths seen once. Germline V lookup: CDR1 GTSNPN, CDR2 SVGIG (reference sequence). J gave up 0 bases and V 0 bases, and 5 bases lay outside the gene matches. The CDR3 runs 15 residues. This clone is a singleton in its sample. J is TRBJ2-7 and V is TRBV30; the match to TRBD2 covers 7 bases. The sample consisted of peripheral blood. The TCR originated in a man aged 18 to 29 with active or convalescent COVID-19. The CDR3 here is CAWSVEAGSSYEQYF. The CDR3 nucleotides read TGTGCCTGGAGTGTTGAAGCGGGGTCCTCCTACGAGCAGTACTTC.